This T cell receptor (beta chain) was observed in a study of radiation and T cells in renal cell carcinoma. Regarding this clone: What it recognizes is unknown.

The sample's time point: blood 2 weeks post-SBRT. Specified treatment: 15 Gy SBRT to primary tumor, nephrectomy 4 weeks later. Radiation-treated patients gave blood at baseline, week 2 and week 4. The patient's renal cell carcinoma had clear cell pathology. The data were produced by immunoSEQ multiplex PCR, yet TCRdb's version contains in-frame clones alone and is incomplete. The sample contains around 70,000 clones, roughly 82% of which appear only once. Study findings and constraints: Top tumor clonotypes rose in blood 2 weeks post-radiation, then contracted. Pretreatment tumor biopsies were lacking, so baseline clonotypes are unknown.

This CDR3 has 13 amino acids. CDR1 is SNHLY and CDR2 is FYNNEI in the germline V gene. The J segment lost 3 bases and the V segment lost 11 bases, leaving 7 bases of the junction unmatched. The sequence derives from a man aged 55 to 70 with renal cell carcinoma. The genes are TRBV2 and TRBJ2-3; 8 bases map to TRBD2. The sample consisted of blood, taken from a patient whose treatment included radiotherapy and nephrectomy. CDR3 residues: CAFGREATDTQYF. The CDR3 DNA follows: TGTGCCTTTGGGCGGGAGGCAACAGATACGCAGTATTTT.